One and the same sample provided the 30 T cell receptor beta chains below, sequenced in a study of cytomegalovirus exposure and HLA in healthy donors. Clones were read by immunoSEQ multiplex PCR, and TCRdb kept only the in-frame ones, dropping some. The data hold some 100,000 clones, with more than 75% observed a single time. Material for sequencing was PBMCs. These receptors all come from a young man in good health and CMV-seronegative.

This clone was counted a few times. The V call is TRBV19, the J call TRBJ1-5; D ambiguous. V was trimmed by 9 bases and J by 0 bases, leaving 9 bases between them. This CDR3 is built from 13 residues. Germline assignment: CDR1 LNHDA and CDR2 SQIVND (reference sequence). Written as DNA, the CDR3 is TGTGCCAGCGGAGGAAATAGCAATCAGCCCCAGCATTTT. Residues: CASGGNSNQPQHF.

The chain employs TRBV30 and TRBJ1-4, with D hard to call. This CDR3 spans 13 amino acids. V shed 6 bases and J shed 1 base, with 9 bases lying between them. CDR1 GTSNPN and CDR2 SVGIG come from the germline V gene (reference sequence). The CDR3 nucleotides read TGTGCCTGTAGTCTAGGAACTAATGAAAAACTGTTTTTT. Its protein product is CACSLGTNEKLFF.

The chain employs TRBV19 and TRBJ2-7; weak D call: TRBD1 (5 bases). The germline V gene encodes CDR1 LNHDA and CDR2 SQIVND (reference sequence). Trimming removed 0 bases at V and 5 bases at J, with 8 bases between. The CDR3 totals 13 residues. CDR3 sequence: CASSIERQNEQYF. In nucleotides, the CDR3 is TGTGCCAGTAGTATAGAGCGACAGAACGAGCAGTACTTC. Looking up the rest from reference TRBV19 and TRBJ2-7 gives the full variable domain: DGGITQSPKYLFRKEGQNVTLSCEQNLNHDAMYWYRQDPGQGLRLIYYSQIVNDFQKGDIAEGYSVSREKKESFPLTVTSAQKNPTAFYLCASSIERQNEQYFGPGTRLTVT.

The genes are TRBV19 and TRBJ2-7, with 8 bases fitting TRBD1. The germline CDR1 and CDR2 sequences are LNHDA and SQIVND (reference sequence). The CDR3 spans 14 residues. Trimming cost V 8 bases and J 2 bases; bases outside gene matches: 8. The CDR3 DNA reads TGTGCCAGTCGAACGACAGGGGCGACCTACGAGCAGTACTTC. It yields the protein CASRTTGATYEQYF.

For the CDR3, the DNA is TGTGCCAGCAGTTTAATGCCTAGAGACACTGAAGCTTTCTTT. It yields the protein CASSLMPRDTEAFF. This chain connects TRBV27 to TRBJ1-1; unclear D gene. V lost 2 bases and J 3 bases, leaving 10 bases between the germline ends. The germline CDR1 and CDR2 sequences are MNHEY and SMNVEV (reference sequence). The CDR3 consists of 14 residues.

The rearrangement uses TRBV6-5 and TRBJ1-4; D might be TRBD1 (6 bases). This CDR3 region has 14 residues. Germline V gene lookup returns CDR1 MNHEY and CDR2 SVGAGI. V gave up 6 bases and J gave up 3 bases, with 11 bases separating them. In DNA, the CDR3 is TGTGCCAGCAGACCTCAGGGGCCTAATGAAAAACTGTTTTTT. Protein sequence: CASRPQGPNEKLFF.

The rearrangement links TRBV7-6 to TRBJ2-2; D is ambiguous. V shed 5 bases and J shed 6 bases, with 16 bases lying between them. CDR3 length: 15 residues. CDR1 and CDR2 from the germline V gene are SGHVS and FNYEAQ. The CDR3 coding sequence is TGTGCCAGCAGCCGAGTCGCGGCGGATGCCGGGGAGCTGTTTTTT. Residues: CASSRVAADAGELFF.

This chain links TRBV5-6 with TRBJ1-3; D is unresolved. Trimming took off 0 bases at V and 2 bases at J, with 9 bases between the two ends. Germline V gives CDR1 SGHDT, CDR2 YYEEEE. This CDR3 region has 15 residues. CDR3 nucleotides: TGTGCCAGCAGCTTGGGAGGGTCTGCTGGAAACACCATATATTTT. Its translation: CASSLGGSAGNTIYF.

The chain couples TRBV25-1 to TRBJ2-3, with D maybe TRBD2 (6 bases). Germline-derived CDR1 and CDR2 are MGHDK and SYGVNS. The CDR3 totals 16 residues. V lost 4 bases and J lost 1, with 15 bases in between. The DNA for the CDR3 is TGTGCCAGCAGTGGCCCTATGGGAGGTGGCACAGATACGCAGTATTTT. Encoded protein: CASSGPMGGGTDTQYF.

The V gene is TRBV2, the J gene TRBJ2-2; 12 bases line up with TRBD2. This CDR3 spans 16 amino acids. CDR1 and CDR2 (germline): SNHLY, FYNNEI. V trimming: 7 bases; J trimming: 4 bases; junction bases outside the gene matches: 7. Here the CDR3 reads CASKLTSGGPTGELFF. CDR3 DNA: TGTGCCAGCAAACTAACTAGCGGGGGGCCCACCGGGGAGCTGTTTTTT.

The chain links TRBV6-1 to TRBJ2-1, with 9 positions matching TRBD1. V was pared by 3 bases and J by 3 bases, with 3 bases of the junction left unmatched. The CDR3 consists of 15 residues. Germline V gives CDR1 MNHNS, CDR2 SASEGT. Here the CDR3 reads CASSERGQGYNEQFF. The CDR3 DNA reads TGTGCCAGCAGTGAGCGGGGACAGGGCTACAATGAGCAGTTCTTC.

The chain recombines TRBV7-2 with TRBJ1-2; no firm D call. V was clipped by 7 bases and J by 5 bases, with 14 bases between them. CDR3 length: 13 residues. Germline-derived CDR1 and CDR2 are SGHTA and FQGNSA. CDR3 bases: TGTGCCAGCAACTCCGCACCGACTTATGGCTACACCTTC. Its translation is CASNSAPTYGYTF. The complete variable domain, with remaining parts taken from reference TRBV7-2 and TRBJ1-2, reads GAGVSQSPSNKVTEKGKDVELRCDPISGHTALYWYRQSLGQGLEFLIYFQGNSAPDKSGLPSDRFSAERTGGSVSTLTIQRTQQEDSAVYLCASNSAPTYGYTFGSGTRLTVV.

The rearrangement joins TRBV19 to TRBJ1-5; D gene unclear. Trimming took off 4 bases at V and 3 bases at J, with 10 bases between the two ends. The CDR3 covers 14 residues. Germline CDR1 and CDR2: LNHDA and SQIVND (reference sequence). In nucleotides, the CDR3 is TGTGCCAGTAGTAAGGAGGGTTTCAATCAGCCCCAGCATTTT. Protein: CASSKEGFNQPQHF.

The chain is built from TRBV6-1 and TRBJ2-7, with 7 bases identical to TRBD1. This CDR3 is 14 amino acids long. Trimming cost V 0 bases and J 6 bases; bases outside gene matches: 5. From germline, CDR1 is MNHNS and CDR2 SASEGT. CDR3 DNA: TGTGCCAGCAGTGAAGCAGGGGGCACGGGCGAGCAGTACTTC. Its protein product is CASSEAGGTGEQYF.

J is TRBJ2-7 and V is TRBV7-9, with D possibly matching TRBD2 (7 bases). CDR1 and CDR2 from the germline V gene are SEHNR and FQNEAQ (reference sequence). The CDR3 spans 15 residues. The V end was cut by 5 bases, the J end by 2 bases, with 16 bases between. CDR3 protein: CASSPTGGPTYEQYF. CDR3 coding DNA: TGTGCCAGCAGCCCAACGGGGGGCCCAACCTACGAGCAGTACTTC.

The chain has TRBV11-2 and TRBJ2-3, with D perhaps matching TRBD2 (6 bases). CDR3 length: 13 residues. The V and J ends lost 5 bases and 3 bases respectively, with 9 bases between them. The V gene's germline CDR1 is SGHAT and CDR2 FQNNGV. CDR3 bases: TGTGCCAGCAGCCCCGGGACTACAGATACGCAGTATTTT. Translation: CASSPGTTDTQYF. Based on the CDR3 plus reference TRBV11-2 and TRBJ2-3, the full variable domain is EAGVAQSPRYKIIEKRQSVAFWCNPISGHATLYWYQQILGQGPKLLIQFQNNGVVDDSQLPKDRFSAERLKGVDSTLKIQPAKLEDSAVYLCASSPGTTDTQYFGPGTRLTVL.

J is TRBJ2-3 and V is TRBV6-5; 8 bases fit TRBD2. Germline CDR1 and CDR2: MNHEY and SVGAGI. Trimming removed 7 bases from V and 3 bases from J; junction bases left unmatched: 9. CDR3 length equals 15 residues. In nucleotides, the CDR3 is TGTGCCAGCAAACTAAAGGTAGCGGGGACAGATACGCAGTATTTT. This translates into CASKLKVAGTDTQYF.

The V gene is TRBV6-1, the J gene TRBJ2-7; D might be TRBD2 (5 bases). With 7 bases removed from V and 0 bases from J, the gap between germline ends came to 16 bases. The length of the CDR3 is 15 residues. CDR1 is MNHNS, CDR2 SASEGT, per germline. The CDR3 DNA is TGTGCCAGCACGGAACTAAGCGGCTTCTCCTACGAGCAGTACTTC. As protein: CASTELSGFSYEQYF.

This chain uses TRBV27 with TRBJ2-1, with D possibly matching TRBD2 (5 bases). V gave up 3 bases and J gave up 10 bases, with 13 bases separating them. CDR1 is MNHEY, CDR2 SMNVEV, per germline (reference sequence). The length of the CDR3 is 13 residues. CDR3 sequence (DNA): TGTGCCAGCAGTTTCGGGGTCGACGGGGAGCAGTTCTTC. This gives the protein CASSFGVDGEQFF.

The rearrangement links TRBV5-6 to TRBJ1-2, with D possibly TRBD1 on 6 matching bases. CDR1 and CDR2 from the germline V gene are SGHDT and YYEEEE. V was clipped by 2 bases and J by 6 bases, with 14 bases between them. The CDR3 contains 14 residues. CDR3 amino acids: CASSLGPAGDGYTF. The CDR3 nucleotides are TGTGCCAGCAGCTTAGGTCCTGCAGGGGATGGCTACACCTTC.

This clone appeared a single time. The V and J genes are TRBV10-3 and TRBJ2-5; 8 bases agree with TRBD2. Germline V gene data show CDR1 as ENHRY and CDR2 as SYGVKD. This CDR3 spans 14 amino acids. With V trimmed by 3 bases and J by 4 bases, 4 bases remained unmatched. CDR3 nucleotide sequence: TGTGCCATCAGTGAAGACGGGAGGGGAGAGACCCAGTACTTC. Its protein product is CAISEDGRGETQYF.

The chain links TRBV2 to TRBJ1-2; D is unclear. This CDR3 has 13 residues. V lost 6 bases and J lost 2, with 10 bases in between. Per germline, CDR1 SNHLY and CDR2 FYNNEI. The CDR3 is CASRDRENYGYTF. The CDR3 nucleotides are TGTGCCAGCAGGGATAGGGAGAACTATGGCTACACCTTC.

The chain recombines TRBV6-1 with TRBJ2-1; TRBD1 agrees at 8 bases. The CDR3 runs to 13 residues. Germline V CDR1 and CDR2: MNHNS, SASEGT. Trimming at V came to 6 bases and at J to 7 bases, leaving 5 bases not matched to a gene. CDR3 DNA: TGTGCCAGCAGGGCACAGGGGGGAAATGAGCAGTTCTTC. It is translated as CASRAQGGNEQFF.

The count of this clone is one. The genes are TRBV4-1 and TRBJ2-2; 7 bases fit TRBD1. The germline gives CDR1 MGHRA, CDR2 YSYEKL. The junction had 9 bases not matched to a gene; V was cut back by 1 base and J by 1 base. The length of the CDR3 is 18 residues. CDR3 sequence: CASSQAVQGTLNTGELFF. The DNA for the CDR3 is TGCGCCAGCAGCCAAGCGGTACAGGGGACCTTGAACACCGGGGAGCTGTTTTTT.

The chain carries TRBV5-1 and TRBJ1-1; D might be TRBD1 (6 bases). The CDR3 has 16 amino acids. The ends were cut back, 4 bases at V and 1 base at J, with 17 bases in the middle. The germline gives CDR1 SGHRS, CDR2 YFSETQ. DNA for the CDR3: TGCGCCAGCAGCCCTTACAGGGCGGTTGGGAACACTGAAGCTTTCTTT. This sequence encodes CASSPYRAVGNTEAFF.

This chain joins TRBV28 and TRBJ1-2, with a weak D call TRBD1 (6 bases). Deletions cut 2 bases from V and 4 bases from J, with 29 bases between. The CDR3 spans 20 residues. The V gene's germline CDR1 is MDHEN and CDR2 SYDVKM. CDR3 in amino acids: CASSLGSGGAAMSPLYGYTF. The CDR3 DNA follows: TGTGCCAGCAGTTTAGGATCGGGGGGGGCTGCCATGTCTCCCCTCTATGGCTACACCTTC.

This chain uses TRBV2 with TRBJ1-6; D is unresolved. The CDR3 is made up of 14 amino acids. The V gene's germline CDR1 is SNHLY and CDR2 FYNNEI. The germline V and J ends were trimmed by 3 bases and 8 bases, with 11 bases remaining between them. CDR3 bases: TGTGCCAGCAGTGATGTCCTGCGGGATTCACCCCTCCACTTT. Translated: CASSDVLRDSPLHF.

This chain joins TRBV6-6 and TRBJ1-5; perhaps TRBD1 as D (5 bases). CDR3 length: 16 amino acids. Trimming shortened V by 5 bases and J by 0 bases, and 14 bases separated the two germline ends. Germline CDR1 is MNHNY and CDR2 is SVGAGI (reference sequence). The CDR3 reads CASSPPTVYSNQPQHF. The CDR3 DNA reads TGTGCCAGCAGTCCCCCGACAGTTTATAGCAATCAGCCCCAGCATTTT.

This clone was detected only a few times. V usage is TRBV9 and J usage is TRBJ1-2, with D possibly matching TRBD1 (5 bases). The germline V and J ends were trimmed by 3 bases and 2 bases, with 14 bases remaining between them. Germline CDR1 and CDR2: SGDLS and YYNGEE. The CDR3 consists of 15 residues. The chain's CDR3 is CASSGWTRENYGYTF. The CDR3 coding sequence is TGTGCCAGCAGCGGCTGGACAAGGGAAAACTATGGCTACACCTTC.

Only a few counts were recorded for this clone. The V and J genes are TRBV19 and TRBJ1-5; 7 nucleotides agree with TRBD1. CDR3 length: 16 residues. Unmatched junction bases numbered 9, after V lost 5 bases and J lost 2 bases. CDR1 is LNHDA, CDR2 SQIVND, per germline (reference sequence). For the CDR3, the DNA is TGTGCCAGTAGTGACCGACAGGGTCTTGGCAATCAGCCCCAGCATTTT. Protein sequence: CASSDRQGLGNQPQHF.